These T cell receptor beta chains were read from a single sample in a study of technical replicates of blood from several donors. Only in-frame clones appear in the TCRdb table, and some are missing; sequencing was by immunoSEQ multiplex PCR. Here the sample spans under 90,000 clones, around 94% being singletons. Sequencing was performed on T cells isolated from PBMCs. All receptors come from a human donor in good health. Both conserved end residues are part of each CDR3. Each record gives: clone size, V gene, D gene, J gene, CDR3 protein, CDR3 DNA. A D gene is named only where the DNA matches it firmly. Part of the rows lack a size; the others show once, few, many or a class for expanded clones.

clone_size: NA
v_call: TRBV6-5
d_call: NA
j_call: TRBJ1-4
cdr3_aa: CASKFTGFNEKLFF
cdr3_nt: TGTGCCAGCAAATTTACCGGTTTTAATGAAAAACTGTTTTTT

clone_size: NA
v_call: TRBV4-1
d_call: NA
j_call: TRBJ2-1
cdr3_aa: CASSRSKEQFF
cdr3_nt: TGCGCCAGCAGCCGGAGTAAAGAGCAGTTCTTC

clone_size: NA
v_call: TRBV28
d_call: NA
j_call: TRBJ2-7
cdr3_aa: CASSFRIRGRSYEQYF
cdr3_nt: TGTGCCAGCAGTTTTAGGATCAGGGGACGCTCCTACGAGCAGTACTTC

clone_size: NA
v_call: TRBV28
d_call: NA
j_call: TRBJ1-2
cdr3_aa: CASTQWGTRVNYGYTF
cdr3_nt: TGTGCCAGCACCCAGTGGGGGACACGCGTTAACTATGGCTACACCTTC

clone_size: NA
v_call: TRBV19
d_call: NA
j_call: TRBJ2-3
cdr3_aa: CASSALSTDTQYF
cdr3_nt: TGTGCCAGTAGTGCCCTAAGCACAGATACGCAGTATTTT

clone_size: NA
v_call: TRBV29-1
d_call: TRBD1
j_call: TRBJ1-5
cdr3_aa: CSVGTGYSNQPQHF
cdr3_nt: TGCAGCGTGGGGACAGGCTATAGCAATCAGCCCCAGCATTTT

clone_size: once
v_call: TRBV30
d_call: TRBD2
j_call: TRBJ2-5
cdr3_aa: CAWSRAGTNQETQYF
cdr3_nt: TGTGCCTGGAGCAGGGCCGGGACTAACCAAGAGACCCAGTACTTC

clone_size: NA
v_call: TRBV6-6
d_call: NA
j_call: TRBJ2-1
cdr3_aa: CASTFTASSYNEQFF
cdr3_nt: TGTGCCAGCACCTTTACGGCTAGCTCCTACAATGAGCAGTTCTTC

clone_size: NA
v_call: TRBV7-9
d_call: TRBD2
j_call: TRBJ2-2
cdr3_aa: CASSKAGTSVSGELFF
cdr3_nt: TGTGCCAGCAGCAAGGCCGGGACTAGCGTGTCCGGGGAGCTGTTTTTT

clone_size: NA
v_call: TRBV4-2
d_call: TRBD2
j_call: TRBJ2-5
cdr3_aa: CASSQDKAGGFRGETQYF
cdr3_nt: TGTGCCAGCAGCCAAGATAAAGCGGGAGGGTTTCGGGGAGAGACCCAGTACTTC

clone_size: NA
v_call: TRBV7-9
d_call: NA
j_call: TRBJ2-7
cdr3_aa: CASSPVGGTYEQYF
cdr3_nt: TGTGCCAGCAGCCCCGTTGGGGGGACCTACGAGCAGTACTTC

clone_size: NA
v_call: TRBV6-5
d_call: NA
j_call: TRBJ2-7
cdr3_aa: CASSSQGLASYEQYF
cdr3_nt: TGTGCCAGCAGTTCCCAGGGGCTAGCTAGCTACGAGCAGTACTTC

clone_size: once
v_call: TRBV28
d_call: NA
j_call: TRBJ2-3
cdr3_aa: CASSFPPQDTQYF
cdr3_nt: TGTGCCAGCAGTTTCCCCCCCCAAGATACGCAGTATTTT

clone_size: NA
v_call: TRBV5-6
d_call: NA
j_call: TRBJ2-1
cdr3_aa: CASSLIGLEYNEQFF
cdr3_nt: TGTGCCAGCAGCTTAATTGGACTGGAATACAATGAGCAGTTCTTC

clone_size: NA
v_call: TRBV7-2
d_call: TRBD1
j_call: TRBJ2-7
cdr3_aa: CASSTRDRAKQYF
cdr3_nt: TGTGCCAGCAGCACCCGGGACAGGGCGAAGCAGTACTTC

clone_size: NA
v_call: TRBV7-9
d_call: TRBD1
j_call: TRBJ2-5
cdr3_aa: CASSSGQIQETQYF
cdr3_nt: TGTGCCAGCAGCTCGGGACAGATCCAAGAGACCCAGTACTTC

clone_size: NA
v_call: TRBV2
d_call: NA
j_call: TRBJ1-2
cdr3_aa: CASREDYGYTF
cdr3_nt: TGTGCCAGCAGGGAGGACTATGGCTACACCTTC

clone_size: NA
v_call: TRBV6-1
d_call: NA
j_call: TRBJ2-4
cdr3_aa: CASSEAGGLAKNIQYF
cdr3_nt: TGTGCCAGCAGTGAAGCGGGCGGGTTAGCCAAAAACATTCAGTACTTC

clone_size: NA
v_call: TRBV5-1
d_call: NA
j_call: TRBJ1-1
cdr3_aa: CASSPSARVTEAFF
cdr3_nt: TGCGCCAGCAGTCCATCGGCGAGGGTCACTGAAGCTTTCTTT

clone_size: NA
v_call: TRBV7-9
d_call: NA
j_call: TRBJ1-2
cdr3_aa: CASRPTDGYTF
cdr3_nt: TGTGCCAGCAGACCGACAGATGGCTACACCTTC

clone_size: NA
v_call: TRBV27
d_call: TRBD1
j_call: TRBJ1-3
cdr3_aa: CASSPLQGQEEDTIYF
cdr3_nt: TGTGCCAGCAGCCCGCTACAAGGACAGGAGGAAGACACCATATATTTT

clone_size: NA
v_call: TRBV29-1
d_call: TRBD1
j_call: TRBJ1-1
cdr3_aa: CSATGGRMNTEAFF
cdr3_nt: TGCAGCGCTACAGGGGGTAGGATGAACACTGAAGCTTTCTTT

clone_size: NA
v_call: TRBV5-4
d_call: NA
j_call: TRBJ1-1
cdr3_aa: CASSYGNTEAFF
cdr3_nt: TGTGCCAGCAGCTACGGGAACACTGAAGCTTTCTTT

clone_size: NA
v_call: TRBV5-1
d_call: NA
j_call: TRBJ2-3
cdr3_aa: CASSLNWTPDTDTQYF
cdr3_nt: TGCGCCAGCAGCTTGAATTGGACACCAGACACAGATACGCAGTATTTT

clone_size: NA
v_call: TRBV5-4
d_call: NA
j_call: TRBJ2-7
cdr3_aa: CATRDIRQRGSYEQYF
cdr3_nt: TGTGCCACCCGGGACATTCGCCAAAGGGGCTCCTACGAGCAGTACTTC

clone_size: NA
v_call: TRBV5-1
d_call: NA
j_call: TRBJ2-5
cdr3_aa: CASSLVGGPGETQYF
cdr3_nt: TGCGCCAGCAGCTTGGTCGGGGGGCCGGGGGAGACCCAGTACTTC

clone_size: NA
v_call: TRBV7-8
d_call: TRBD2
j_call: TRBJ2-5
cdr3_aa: CASRTSGQETQYF
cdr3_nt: TGTGCCAGCAGAACTAGCGGGCAAGAGACCCAGTACTTC

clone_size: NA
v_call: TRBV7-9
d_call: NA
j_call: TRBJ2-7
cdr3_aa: CASSIGESEQYF
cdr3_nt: TGTGCCAGCAGCATTGGGGAGTCCGAGCAGTACTTC

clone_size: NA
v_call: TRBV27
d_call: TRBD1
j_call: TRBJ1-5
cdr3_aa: CASSDDRVQPQHF
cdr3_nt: TGTGCCAGCAGTGACGACAGGGTGCAGCCCCAGCATTTT

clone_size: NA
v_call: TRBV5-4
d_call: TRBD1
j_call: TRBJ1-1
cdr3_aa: CASSPGTAGTNTEAFF
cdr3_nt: TGTGCCAGCAGCCCCGGGACAGCCGGAACGAACACTGAAGCTTTCTTT

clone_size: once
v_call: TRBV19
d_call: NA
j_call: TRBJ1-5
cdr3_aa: CASGTGGGQPQHF
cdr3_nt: TGTGCCAGTGGTACAGGCGGGGGTCAGCCCCAGCATTTT

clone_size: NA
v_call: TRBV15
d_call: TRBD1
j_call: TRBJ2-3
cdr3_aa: CATSSQTGYEGDTQYF
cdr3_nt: TGTGCCACCAGCAGCCAGACAGGGTACGAGGGAGATACGCAGTATTTT

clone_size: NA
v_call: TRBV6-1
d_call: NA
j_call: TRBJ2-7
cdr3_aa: CASSEPSSVPYEQYF
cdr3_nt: TGTGCCAGCAGTGAACCTAGCAGTGTTCCCTACGAGCAGTACTTC

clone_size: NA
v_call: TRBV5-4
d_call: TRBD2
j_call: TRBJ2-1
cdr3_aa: CASSGLSGGASGEQFF
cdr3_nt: TGTGCCAGCAGCGGCCTTAGCGGGGGGGCCTCAGGTGAGCAGTTCTTC

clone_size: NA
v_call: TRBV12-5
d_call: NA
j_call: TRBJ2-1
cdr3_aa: CASGFGAGNTYNEQFF
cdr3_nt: TGTGCTAGTGGTTTCGGAGCGGGTAACACCTACAATGAGCAGTTCTTC

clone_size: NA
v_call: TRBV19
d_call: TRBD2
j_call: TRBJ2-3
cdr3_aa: CASSIRGSSTDTQYF
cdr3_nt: TGTGCCAGTAGTATACGCGGGAGTAGCACAGATACGCAGTATTTT

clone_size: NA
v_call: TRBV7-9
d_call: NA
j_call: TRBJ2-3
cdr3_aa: CASSLTRGLNTQYF
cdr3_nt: TGTGCCAGCAGCTTAACCCGCGGGTTAAATACGCAGTATTTT

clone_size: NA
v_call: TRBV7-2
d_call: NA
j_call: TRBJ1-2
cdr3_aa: CASRSREDYGYTF
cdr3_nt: TGTGCCAGCAGATCCAGGGAGGACTATGGCTACACCTTC

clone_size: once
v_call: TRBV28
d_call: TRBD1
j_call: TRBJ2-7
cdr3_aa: CASSRQGRSYEQYF
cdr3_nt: TGTGCCAGCAGTCGACAGGGGCGATCCTACGAGCAGTACTTC

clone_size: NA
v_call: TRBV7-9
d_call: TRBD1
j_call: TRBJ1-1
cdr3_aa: CASSSTGQGNTEAFF
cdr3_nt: TGTGCCAGCAGCTCCACGGGACAGGGGAACACTGAAGCTTTCTTT

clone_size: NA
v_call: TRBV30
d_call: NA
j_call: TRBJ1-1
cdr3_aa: CAWIPAGVTEAFF
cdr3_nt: TGTGCCTGGATTCCAGCAGGGGTCACTGAAGCTTTCTTT

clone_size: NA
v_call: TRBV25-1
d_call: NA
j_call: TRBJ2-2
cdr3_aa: CASSVAGAAGELFF
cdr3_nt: TGTGCCAGCAGTGTGGCAGGGGCCGCCGGGGAGCTGTTTTTT

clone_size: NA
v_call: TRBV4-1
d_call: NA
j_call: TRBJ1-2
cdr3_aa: CASSQAFSSNYGYTF
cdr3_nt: TGCGCCAGCAGCCAAGCGTTTAGTTCTAACTATGGCTACACCTTC

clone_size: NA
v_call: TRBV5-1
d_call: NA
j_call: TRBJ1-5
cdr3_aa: CASRRSFSEPQHF
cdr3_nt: TGCGCCAGCAGGCGTAGCTTCTCGGAGCCCCAGCATTTT

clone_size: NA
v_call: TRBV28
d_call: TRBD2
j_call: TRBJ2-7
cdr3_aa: CASSSSSRTLGGEQYF
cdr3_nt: TGTGCCAGCAGTTCATCATCAAGGACACTGGGGGGGGAGCAGTACTTC

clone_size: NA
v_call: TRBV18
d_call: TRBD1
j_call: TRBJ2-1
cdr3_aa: CASSPQVDRGYNEQFF
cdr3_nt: TGTGCCAGCTCACCACAGGTGGACAGGGGATACAATGAGCAGTTCTTC

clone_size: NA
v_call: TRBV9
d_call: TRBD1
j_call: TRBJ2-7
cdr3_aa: CASSSRDRNSDEQYF
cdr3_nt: TGTGCCAGCTCGTCCCGGGACAGGAATTCGGACGAGCAGTACTTC

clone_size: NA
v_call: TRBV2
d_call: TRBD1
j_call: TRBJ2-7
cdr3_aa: CASSGTGGEQYF
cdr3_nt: TGTGCCAGCAGCGGGACAGGGGGCGAGCAGTACTTC

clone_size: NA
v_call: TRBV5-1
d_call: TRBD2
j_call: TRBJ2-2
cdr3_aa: CASSLSLAGNTGELFF
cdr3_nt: TGCGCCAGCAGCTTGTCGCTAGCGGGGAACACCGGGGAGCTGTTTTTT

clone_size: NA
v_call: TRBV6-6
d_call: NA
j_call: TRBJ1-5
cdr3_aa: CASRSRGGNSNQPQHF
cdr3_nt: TGTGCCAGCAGATCCCGCGGGGGGAATAGCAATCAGCCCCAGCATTTT